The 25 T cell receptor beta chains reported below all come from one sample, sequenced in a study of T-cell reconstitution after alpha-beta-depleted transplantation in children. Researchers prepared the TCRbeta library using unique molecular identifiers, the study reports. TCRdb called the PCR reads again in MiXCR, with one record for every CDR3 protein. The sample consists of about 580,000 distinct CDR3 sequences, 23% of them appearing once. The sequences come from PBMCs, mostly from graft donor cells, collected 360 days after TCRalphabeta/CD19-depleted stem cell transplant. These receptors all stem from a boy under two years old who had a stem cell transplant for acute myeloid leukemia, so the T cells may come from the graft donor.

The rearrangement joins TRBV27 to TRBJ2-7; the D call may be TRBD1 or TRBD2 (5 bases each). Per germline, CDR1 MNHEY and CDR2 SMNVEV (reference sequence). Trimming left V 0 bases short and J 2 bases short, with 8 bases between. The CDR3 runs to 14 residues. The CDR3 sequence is CASSLSRGAYEQYF. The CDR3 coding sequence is TGTGCCAGCAGTTTATCCCGAGGGGCCTACGAGCAGTACTTC.

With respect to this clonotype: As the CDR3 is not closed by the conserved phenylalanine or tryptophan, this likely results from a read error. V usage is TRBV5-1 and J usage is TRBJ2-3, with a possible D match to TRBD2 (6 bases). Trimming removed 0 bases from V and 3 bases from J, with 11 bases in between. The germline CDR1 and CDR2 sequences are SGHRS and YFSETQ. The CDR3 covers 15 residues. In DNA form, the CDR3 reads TGCGCCAGCAGCTTGGTAGGCGGGGTAACAGATACGCAGTATATT. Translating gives CASSLVGGVTDTQYI.

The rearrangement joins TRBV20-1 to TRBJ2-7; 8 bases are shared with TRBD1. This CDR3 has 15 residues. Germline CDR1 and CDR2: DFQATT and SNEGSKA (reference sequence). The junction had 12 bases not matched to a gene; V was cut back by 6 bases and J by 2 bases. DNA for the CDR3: TGCAGTGCCGAGGACCGGGACAGGATGGCCTACGAGCAGTACGTC. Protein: CSAEDRDRMAYEQYV.

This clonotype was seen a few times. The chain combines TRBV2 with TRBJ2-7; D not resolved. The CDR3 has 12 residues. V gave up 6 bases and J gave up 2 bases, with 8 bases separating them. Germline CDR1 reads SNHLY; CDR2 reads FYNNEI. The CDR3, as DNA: TGTGCCAGCAGAGGGTTGACCTACGAGCAGTACTTC. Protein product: CASRGLTYEQYF.

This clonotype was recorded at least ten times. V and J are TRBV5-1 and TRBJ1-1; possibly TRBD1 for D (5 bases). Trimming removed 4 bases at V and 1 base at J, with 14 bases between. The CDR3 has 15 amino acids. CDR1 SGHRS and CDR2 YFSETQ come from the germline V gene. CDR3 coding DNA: TGCGCCAGCAGCGCCGGTTGGGGGACGAACACTGAAGCTTTCTTT. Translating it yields CASSAGWGTNTEAFF.

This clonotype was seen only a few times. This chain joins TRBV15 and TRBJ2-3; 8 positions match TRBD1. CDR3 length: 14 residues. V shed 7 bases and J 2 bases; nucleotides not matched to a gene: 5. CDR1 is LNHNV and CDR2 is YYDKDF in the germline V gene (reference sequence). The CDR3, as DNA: TGTGCCACCACTTCAGGGGGCAACACAGATACGCAGTATTTT. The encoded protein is CATTSGGNTDTQYF.

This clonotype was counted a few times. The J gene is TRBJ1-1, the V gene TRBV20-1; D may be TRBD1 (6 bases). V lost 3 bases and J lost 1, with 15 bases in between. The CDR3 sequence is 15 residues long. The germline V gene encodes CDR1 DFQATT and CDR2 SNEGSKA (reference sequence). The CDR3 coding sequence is TGCAGTGCTAGCCGGGGGGGCGGGAGGAACACTGAAGCTTTCTTT. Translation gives CSASRGGGRNTEAFF.

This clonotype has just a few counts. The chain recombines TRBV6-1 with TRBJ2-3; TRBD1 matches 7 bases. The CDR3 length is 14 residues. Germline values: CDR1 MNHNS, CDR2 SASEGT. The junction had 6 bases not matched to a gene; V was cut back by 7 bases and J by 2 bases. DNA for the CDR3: TGTGCCAGCATAAGGGACAGCTTCACAGATACGCAGTATTTT. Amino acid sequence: CASIRDSFTDTQYF.

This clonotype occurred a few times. CDR3 bases: TGTGCCAGCAGCCCCCCTCTCGGACAGGGGGGCGGGAATGAGCAGTTCTTC. Translating it yields CASSPPLGQGGGNEQFF. J is TRBJ2-1 and V is TRBV7-2; TRBD1 matches 10 bases. CDR3 size: 17 residues. The V and J ends lost 5 bases and 7 bases, in that order; junction bases with no gene match: 14. CDR1 is SGHTA and CDR2 is FQGNSA in the germline V gene.

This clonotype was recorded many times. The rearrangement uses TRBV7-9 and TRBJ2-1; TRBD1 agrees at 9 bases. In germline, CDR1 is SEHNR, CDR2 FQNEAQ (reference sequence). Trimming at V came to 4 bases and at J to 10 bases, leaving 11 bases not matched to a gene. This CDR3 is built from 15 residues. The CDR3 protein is CASSSPGQGDGEQFF. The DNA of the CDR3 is TGTGCCAGCAGCTCCCCGGGACAGGGAGACGGGGAGCAGTTCTTC.

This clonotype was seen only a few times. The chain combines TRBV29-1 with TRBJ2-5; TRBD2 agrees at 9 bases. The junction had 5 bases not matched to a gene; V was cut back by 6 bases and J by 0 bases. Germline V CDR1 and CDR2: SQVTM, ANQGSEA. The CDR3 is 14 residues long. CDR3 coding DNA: TGCAGCGTACGACTAGCGGAGAACCAAGAGACCCAGTACTTC. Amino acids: CSVRLAENQETQYF.

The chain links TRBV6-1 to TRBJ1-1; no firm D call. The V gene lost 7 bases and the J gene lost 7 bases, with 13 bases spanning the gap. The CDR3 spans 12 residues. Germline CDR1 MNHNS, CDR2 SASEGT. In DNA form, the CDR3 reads TGTGCCAGCACGAGTACGGCAAATGAAGCTTTCTTT. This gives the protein CASTSTANEAFF.

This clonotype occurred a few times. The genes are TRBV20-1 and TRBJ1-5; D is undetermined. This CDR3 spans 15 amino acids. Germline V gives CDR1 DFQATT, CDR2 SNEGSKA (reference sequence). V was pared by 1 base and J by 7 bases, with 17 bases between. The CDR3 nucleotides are TGCAGTGCTAGAGTTGGAGGGCAGGTCGGGCAGCCCCAGCATTTT. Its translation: CSARVGGQVGQPQHF.

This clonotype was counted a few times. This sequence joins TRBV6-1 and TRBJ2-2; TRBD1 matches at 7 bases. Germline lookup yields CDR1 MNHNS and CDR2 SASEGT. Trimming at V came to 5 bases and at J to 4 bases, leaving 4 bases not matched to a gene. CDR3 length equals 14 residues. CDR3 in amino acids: CASSQTGATGELFF. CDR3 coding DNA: TGTGCCAGCAGTCAAACAGGGGCCACCGGGGAGCTGTTTTTT.

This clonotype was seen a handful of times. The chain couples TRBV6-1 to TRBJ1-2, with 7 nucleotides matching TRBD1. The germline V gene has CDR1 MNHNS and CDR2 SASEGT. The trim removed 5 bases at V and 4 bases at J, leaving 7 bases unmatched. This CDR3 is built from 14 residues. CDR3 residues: CASSTGQAAYGYTF. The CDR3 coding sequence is TGTGCCAGCAGTACCGGACAGGCCGCCTATGGCTACACCTTC.

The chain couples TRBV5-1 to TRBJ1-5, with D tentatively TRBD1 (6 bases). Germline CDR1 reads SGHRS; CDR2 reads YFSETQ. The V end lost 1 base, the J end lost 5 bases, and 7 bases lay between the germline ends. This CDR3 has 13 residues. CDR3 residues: CASSLKGDQPQHF. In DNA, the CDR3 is TGCGCCAGCAGCTTGAAGGGGGATCAGCCCCAGCATTTT.

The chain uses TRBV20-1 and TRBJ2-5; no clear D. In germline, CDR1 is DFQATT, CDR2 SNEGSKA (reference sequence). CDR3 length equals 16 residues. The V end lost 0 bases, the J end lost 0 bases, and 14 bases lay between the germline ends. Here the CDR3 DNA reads TGCAGTGCTAGAGATTACGATATGGACCACCAAGAGACCCAGTACTTC. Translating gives CSARDYDMDHQETQYF.

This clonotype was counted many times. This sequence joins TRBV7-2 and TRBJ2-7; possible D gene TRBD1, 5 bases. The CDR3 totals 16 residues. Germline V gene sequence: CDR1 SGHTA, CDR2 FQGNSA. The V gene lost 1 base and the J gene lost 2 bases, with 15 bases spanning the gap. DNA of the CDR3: TGTGCCAGCAGCTTAGGGGGCACAATCGCCCCCTACGAGCAGTACTTC. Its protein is CASSLGGTIAPYEQYF.

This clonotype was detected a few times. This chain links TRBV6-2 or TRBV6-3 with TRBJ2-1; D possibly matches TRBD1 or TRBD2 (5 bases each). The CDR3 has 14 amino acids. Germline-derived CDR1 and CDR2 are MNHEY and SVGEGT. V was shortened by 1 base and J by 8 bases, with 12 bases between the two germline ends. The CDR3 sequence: CASSYLGDIYEQFF. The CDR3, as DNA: TGTGCCAGCAGTTACTTGGGGGATATTTATGAGCAGTTCTTC.

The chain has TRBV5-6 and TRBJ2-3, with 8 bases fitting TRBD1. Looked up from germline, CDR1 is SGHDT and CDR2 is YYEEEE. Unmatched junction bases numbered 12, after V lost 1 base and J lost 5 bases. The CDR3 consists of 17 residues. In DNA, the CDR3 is TGTGCCAGCAGCTTGAGGTCGGGCAGGGGGCCCGGAGATACGCAGTATTTT. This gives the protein CASSLRSGRGPGDTQYF.

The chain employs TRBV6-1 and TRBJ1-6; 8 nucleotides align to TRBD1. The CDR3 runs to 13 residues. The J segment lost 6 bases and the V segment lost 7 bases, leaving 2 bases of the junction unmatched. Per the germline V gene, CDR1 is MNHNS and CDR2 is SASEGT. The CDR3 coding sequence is TGTGCCAGCAAGGGACAGGTTAATTCACCCCTCCACTTT. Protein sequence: CASKGQVNSPLHF.

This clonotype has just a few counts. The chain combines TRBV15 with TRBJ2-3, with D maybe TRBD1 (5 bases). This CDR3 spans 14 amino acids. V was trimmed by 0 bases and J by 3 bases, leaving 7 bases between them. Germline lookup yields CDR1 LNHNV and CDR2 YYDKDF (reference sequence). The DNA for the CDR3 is TGTGCCACCAGCAGAGATCCAGGGACAGATACGCAGTATTTT. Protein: CATSRDPGTDTQYF.

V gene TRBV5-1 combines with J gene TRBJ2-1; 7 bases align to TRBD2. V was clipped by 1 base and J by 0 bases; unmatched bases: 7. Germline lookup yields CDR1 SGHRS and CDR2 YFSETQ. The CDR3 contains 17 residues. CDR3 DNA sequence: TGCGCCAGCAGCTTGTCCTGGCGGGGGAGCTCCTACAATGAGCAGTTCTTC. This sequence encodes CASSLSWRGSSYNEQFF.

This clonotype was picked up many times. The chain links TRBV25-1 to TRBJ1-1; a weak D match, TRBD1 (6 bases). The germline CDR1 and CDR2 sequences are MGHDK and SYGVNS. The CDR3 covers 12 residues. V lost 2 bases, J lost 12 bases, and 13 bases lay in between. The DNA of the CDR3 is TGTGCCAGCAGTGAACCTCCACAGGGACCTTTCTTT. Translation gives CASSEPPQGPFF.

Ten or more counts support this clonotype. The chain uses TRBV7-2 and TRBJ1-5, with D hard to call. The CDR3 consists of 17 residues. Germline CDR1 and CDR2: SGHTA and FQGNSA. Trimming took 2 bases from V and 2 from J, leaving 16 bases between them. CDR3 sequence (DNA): TGTGCCAGCAGCTTACGTAGCGGGTCGTCGGGCAATCAGCCCCAGCATTTT. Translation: CASSLRSGSSGNQPQHF.